The 19 T cell receptor beta chains presented below share a single source sample, sequenced in a study of blood T cell repertoires in COVID-19. Clones were sequenced by immunoSEQ multiplex PCR, and TCRdb holds only the in-frame ones, with some missing. The sample has approximately 150,000 clones, 65% to 80% seen once; the top ten hold 15% to 20%. The sample consisted of PBMCs or T cells enriched from blood (not recorded which). Receptors originate from a woman aged 70-85 years in a cohort exposed to, infected with or recovered from COVID-19 (not recorded which).

V is TRBV19 and J is TRBJ2-7, with D uncertain. The ends were cut back, 1 base at V and 1 base at J, with 8 bases in the middle. The CDR3 sequence is 14 residues long. CDR1 is LNHDA and CDR2 is SQIVND in the germline V gene (reference sequence). CDR3 coding DNA: TGTGCCAGTAGTATAGCCGTCACTTCCTACGAGCAGTACTTC. The encoded protein is CASSIAVTSYEQYF.

The chain couples TRBV6-6 to TRBJ1-5, with TRBD1 as a possible D gene (5 bases). This CDR3 is 12 amino acids long. Germline V gene sequence: CDR1 MNHNY, CDR2 SVGAGI (reference sequence). Trimming removed 4 bases from V and 4 bases from J, with 5 bases in between. In DNA form, the CDR3 reads TGTGCCAGCAGTTCAGGGAATCAGCCCCAGCATTTT. Its protein is CASSSGNQPQHF.

The chain is built from TRBV18 and TRBJ2-7; TRBD1 matches at 10 bases. Germline V gene data show CDR1 as KGHSH and CDR2 as LQKENI. The V and J ends lost 6 bases and 6 bases, in that order; junction bases with no gene match: 11. The CDR3 runs to 15 residues. CDR3 bases: TGTGCCAGCTCCCCTAACTCCGGGACAGGGGTCGAGCAGTACTTC. Translation: CASSPNSGTGVEQYF.

The CDR3 region is CASSPAGMPSYEQYF. The CDR3 region has the DNA TGTGCCAGTAGTCCGGCAGGCATGCCTTCCTACGAGCAGTACTTC. The chain uses TRBV19 and TRBJ2-7; D ambiguous. V shed 5 bases and J shed 1 base, with 15 bases lying between them. This CDR3 comprises 15 residues. Germline-derived CDR1 and CDR2 are LNHDA and SQIVND (reference sequence).

This clone has more than one count but fewer than ten. The rearrangement joins TRBV4-1 to TRBJ2-1; D not resolved. The length of the CDR3 is 13 residues. CDR1 and CDR2 (germline): MGHRA, YSYEKL. Deletions cut 1 base from V and 5 bases from J, with 6 bases between. The CDR3 DNA follows: TGCGCCAGCAGCCAAGTAGGAGACAATGAGCAGTTCTTC. It encodes CASSQVGDNEQFF.

The chain has TRBV15 and TRBJ2-1; the D gene is possibly TRBD2 (5 bases). The CDR3 sequence is 15 residues long. CDR1 and CDR2 from the germline V gene are LNHNV and YYDKDF (reference sequence). Deletions cut 0 bases from V and 3 bases from J, with 9 bases between. Here the CDR3 DNA reads TGTGCCACCAGCAGAGAACCGGGGATCTACAATGAGCAGTTCTTC. As protein: CATSREPGIYNEQFF.

This chain uses TRBV10-2 with TRBJ1-4; no definite D call. The CDR3 loop spans 16 amino acids. V was shortened by 7 bases and J by 2 bases, with 17 bases between the two germline ends. From germline, CDR1 is WSHSY and CDR2 SAAADI. The chain's CDR3 is CASTSSRGSTNEKLFF. CDR3 nucleotides: TGCGCCAGCACTAGCTCCCGTGGCAGCACTAATGAAAAACTGTTTTTT.

J is TRBJ2-5 and V is TRBV30; a possible D gene is TRBD1 (6 bases). The J call could be wrong; TRBJ2-7 is a better fit for the DNA end. The germline V gene has CDR1 GTSNPN and CDR2 SVGIG (reference sequence). The CDR3 consists of 15 residues. The CDR3 nucleotides are TGTGCCTGGAGTGTACCAGGGGACACCCTCTACGAGCAGTACTTC. It codes for CAWSVPGDTLYEQYF.

The genes are TRBV6-6 and TRBJ1-2; 9 bases are a match to TRBD1. The ends lost 7 bases at V and 3 bases at J; junction bases unmatched: 6. The CDR3 is 14 amino acids. Germline CDR1 and CDR2: MNHNY and SVGAGI (reference sequence). The CDR3 nucleotides are TGTGCCAGCACTCAGACAGGGGGATACTATGGCTACACCTTC. Its translation: CASTQTGGYYGYTF.

This clone was found once. This sequence joins TRBV3-1 (or the pseudogene TRBV3-2) and TRBJ2-3; D is unresolved. Germline assignment: CDR1 LGHDT and CDR2 YNNKEL (reference sequence). V was pared by 4 bases and J by 6 bases, with 5 bases between. The length of the CDR3 is 11 residues. CDR3 bases: TGTGCCAGCAGCCCCGGGGATACGCAGTATTTT. As protein: CASSPGDTQYF.

V usage is TRBV7-8 and J usage is TRBJ1-2, with a tentative D call TRBD1 (6 bases). Germline V gene sequence: CDR1 SGHVS, CDR2 FQNEAQ. The CDR3 runs to 13 residues. V was shortened by 5 bases and J by 7 bases, with 14 bases between the two germline ends. CDR3 in amino acids: CASSAGVLGGYTF. The CDR3 region has the DNA TGTGCCAGCAGCGCAGGGGTCCTGGGTGGCTACACCTTC.

The genes are TRBV28 and TRBJ1-6, with D perhaps matching TRBD1 (5 bases). The CDR3 length is 15 residues. Between the trimmed V and J ends, which lost 7 bases and 9 bases, there was a span of 19 bases. Germline CDR1 and CDR2: MDHEN and SYDVKM. The CDR3 is CASTPRVRGLSPLHF. CDR3 bases: TGTGCCAGCACACCCAGGGTGCGGGGCCTTTCACCCCTCCACTTT.

The CDR3 DNA follows: TGTGCCAGCAGCTTGGGACTAGCTGGCACCGGGGAGCTGTTTTTT. Translated: CASSLGLAGTGELFF. V usage is TRBV7-3 and J usage is TRBJ2-2, with TRBD2 matching 9 bases. The V segment lost 3 bases and the J segment 4 bases; nucleotides outside the gene matches: 3. Germline V gene sequence: CDR1 SGHTA, CDR2 FQGTGA. This CDR3 is built from 15 residues.

This clone has a handful of counts. The chain combines TRBV10-1 with TRBJ2-7, with 9 bases that match TRBD2. CDR3 size: 17 residues. J gave up 7 bases and V 3 bases, and 16 bases lay outside the gene matches. Per the germline V gene, CDR1 is WNHNN and CDR2 is SYGVQD (reference sequence). The CDR3 nucleotides are TGCGCCAGCAGTGAAGGACTAGCGTACAGCTCCTACGAGGAGCAGTACTTC. It translates to CASSEGLAYSSYEEQYF.

The V gene is TRBV4-3, the J gene TRBJ1-6, with 10 bases matching TRBD1. The CDR3 runs 16 residues. V shed 0 bases, J shed 9 bases, and the junction held 5 bases outside the gene matches. Germline V gene data show CDR1 as LGHNA and CDR2 as YSLEER. DNA for the CDR3: TGCGCCAGCAGCCAAGACGCCGGGACAGGGGTTTCACCCCTCCACTTT. Its protein is CASSQDAGTGVSPLHF.

The chain joins TRBV4-3 to TRBJ2-3; D remains unclear. V lost 2 bases, J lost 8 bases, and 11 bases lay in between. CDR3 size: 13 residues. Germline V CDR1 and CDR2: LGHNA, YSLEER. The CDR3 DNA reads TGCGCCAGCAGCCAAATAACCTTCGGTACGCAGTATTTT. Protein: CASSQITFGTQYF.

Concerning this clone itself: This may come from a read error, since a much larger clone is one base off. This CDR3 is also generated by other DNA sequences in the sample. This chain links TRBV7-2 with TRBJ1-2; 10 bases fit TRBD1. The CDR3 loop spans 13 amino acids. Germline V gene sequence: CDR1 SGHTA, CDR2 FQGNSA. V shed 3 bases and J 5 bases; nucleotides not matched to a gene: 0. The CDR3 coding sequence is TGTGCCAGCAGCTTGGGACAGGGGTATGGCTACACCTTC. Encoded protein: CASSLGQGYGYTF.

The CDR3 DNA reads as TGTGCCAGCAGTGACCTCGTGGGAGGAGGCGAGCAGTACTTC. It is translated as CASSDLVGGGEQYF. The chain combines TRBV2 with TRBJ2-7, with D maybe TRBD2 (6 bases). V lost 3 bases and J 6 bases, leaving 15 bases between the germline ends. This CDR3 region has 14 residues. Germline assignment: CDR1 SNHLY and CDR2 FYNNEI.

The V gene is TRBV21-1, the J gene TRBJ1-2; the table's D call of TRBD1 was not tested on the DNA. TRBV21-1 is tagged as a pseudogene. CDR3 size: 14 residues. The CDR3 region is CASSSKNTAESYTF. The DNA of the CDR3 is TGTGCCAGCAGCTCAAAAAACACAGCCGAAAGCTACACCTTC.